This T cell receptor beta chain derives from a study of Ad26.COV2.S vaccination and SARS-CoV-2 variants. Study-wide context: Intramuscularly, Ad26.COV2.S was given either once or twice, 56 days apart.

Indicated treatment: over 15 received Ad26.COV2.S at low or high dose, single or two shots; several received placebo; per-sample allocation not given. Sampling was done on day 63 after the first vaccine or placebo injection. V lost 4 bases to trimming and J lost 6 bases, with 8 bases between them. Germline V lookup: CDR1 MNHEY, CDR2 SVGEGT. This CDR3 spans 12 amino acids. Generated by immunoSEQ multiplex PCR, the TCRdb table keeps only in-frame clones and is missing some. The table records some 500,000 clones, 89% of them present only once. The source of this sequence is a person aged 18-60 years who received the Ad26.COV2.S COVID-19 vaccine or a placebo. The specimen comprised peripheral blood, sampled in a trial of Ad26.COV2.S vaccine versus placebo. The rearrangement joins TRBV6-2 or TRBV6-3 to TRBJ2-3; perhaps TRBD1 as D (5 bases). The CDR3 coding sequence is TGTGCCAGCAGTTTTAGGGGCGATACGCAGTATTTT. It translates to CASSFRGDTQYF.